These T cell receptor beta chains were read from a single sample in a study of T-cell reconstitution after alpha-beta-depleted transplantation in children. One entry per CDR3 protein, called by TCRdb with MiXCR from the PCR reads. The sample records 250,000 or so distinct CDR3 sequences, more than 20% being singletons. The input for sequencing was PBMCs, mostly from graft donor cells, taken 360 days after TCRalphabeta/CD19-depleted stem cell transplant. These receptors all stem from a female patient aged 2 to 10 who had a stem cell transplant for congenital amegakaryocytic thrombocytopenia, so the T cells may come from the graft donor. CDR3s include the opening cysteine and the closing phenylalanine or tryptophan. The D gene is left open where the match is weak. Size values are once, few and many counts, or a class for expanded clones, and some rows have none.

>few|TRBV15|NA|TRBJ2-5
CATSRAGRGRETQYF
TGTGCCACCAGCAGAGCAGGAAGGGGCAGGGAGACCCAGTACTTC
>NA|TRBV5-4|TRBD1|TRBJ2-5
CASSWDRGLRETQYF
TGTGCCAGCAGCTGGGACAGGGGATTAAGGGAGACCCAGTACTTC
>NA|TRBV11-2|NA|TRBJ2-1
CASSPPLPSWSYGEQFF
TGTGCCAGCAGCCCTCCCCTCCCCTCGTGGTCCTATGGTGAGCAGTTCTTC
>NA|TRBV12-3/TRBV12-4|NA|TRBJ1-2
CASSLRRGDGYTF
TGTGCCAGCAGTTTAAGGAGGGGAGATGGCTACACCTTC
>few|TRBV5-1|NA|TRBJ2-5
CASSLAASQETQYF
TGCGCCAGCAGCTTGGCGGCGTCACAAGAGACCCAGTACTTC
>NA|TRBV19|NA|TRBJ2-3
CASSIEYSDTQYF
TGTGCCAGTAGTATAGAATATTCAGATACGCAGTATTTT
>NA|TRBV5-6|TRBD1|TRBJ1-2
CASSFVGQGSYGYTF
TGTGCCAGCAGCTTCGTGGGACAGGGGAGCTATGGCTACACCTTC
>NA|TRBV20-1|TRBD2|TRBJ2-4
CSAAGGAVGVAKNIQYF
TGCAGTGCTGCGGGGGGAGCGGTAGGCGTAGCCAAAAACATTCAGTACTTC
>few|TRBV28|NA|TRBJ2-2
CASRPDGTGELFF
TGTGCCAGCAGGCCCGACGGCACCGGGGAGCTGTTTTTT
>few|TRBV5-1|TRBD1|TRBJ2-2
CASRGQGVDTGELFF
TGCGCCAGCAGGGGACAGGGAGTAGACACCGGGGAGCTGTTTTTT
>NA|TRBV4-2|NA|TRBJ1-5
CASSQEARFFEPQHF
TGTGCCAGCAGCCAAGAGGCCCGTTTTTTCGAGCCCCAGCATTTT
>many|TRBV28|TRBD1|TRBJ2-7
CASRGQGLYEQYF
TGTGCCAGCAGGGGACAGGGGCTCTACGAGCAGTACTTC
>NA|TRBV10-3|NA|TRBJ1-3
CAISESGGNGNTIYF
TGTGCCATCAGTGAGTCGGGCGGGAATGGAAACACCATATATTTT
>few|TRBV7-9|NA|TRBJ2-7
CASSLARGVPYSYEQYF
TGTGCCAGCAGCTTAGCCCGAGGGGTTCCCTATTCCTACGAGCAGTACTTC
>NA|TRBV11-2|NA|TRBJ2-1
CASSPLSGRAYNEQFF
TGTGCCAGCAGCCCACTATCGGGCAGGGCCTACAATGAGCAGTTCTTC
>NA|TRBV12-3/TRBV12-4|NA|TRBJ2-7
CASSSKPSRIGEQYF
TGTGCCAGCAGTTCTAAACCCTCTAGAATCGGCGAGCAGTACTTC
>NA|TRBV27|NA|TRBJ1-1
CASSPDVVNTEAFF
TGTGCCAGCAGTCCCGATGTGGTGAACACTGAAGCTTTCTTT
>few|TRBV6-2/TRBV6-3|NA|TRBJ1-1
CASSFGTPAFF
TGTGCCAGCAGCTTCGGGACGCCGGCTTTCTTT
>NA|TRBV3-1|TRBD2|TRBJ2-1
CASSPEGLGAYNEQFF
TGTGCCAGCAGCCCGGAGGGACTAGGGGCCTACAATGAGCAGTTCTTC
>NA|TRBV4-1|TRBD1|TRBJ2-3
CASSPGQGARDTQYF
TGCGCCAGCAGCCCGGGACAGGGGGCTAGAGATACGCAGTATTTT
>NA|TRBV20-1|TRBD2|TRBJ2-1
CSAGLLAIYNEQFF
TGCAGTGCTGGATTACTAGCGATTTACAATGAGCAGTTCTTC
>few|TRBV6-1|TRBD1|TRBJ2-5
CASSVQGPGETQYF
TGTGCCAGCAGTGTACAGGGGCCTGGGGAGACCCAGTACTTC
>NA|TRBV20-1|NA|TRBJ2-5
CSVVPGMRETQYF
TGCAGTGTTGTCCCAGGGATGCGAGAGACCCAGTACTTC
>few|TRBV20-1|TRBD1|TRBJ2-2
CSARSGRQGTAGELFF
TGCAGTGCTAGAAGCGGTCGACAGGGAACGGCCGGGGAGCTGTTTTTT
>many|TRBV2|TRBD1|TRBJ1-5
CATSRQGGNQPQHF
TGTGCCACCAGTCGACAGGGGGGTAATCAGCCCCAGCATTTT
>NA|TRBV20-1|NA|TRBJ2-1
CSAPPPSATYNEQFF
TGCAGTGCCCCACCCCCTAGCGCCACCTACAATGAGCAGTTCTTC
>NA|TRBV30|NA|TRBJ2-3
CAWTGADTQYF
TGTGCCTGGACTGGAGCAGATACGCAGTATTTT
>NA|TRBV6-4|TRBD2|TRBJ2-1
CASSESAGGPNEQFF
TGTGCCAGCAGTGAATCGGCGGGAGGGCCGAATGAGCAGTTCTTC
>NA|TRBV5-1|TRBD2|TRBJ2-1
CASSLSGRALYNEQFF
TGCGCCAGCAGTCTTAGCGGGAGGGCCCTCTACAATGAGCAGTTCTTC
>few|TRBV7-2|TRBD1|TRBJ1-4
CASSLGPQGAANEKLFF
TGTGCCAGCAGCTTAGGACCCCAGGGGGCGGCTAATGAAAAACTGTTTTTT
>NA|TRBV6-1|TRBD1|TRBJ2-1
CASSTRDRTYNEQFF
TGTGCCAGCAGCACCCGGGACAGGACCTACAATGAGCAGTTCTTC
>few|TRBV12-3/TRBV12-4|NA|TRBJ2-2
CASSLSSGRNTGELFF
TGTGCCAGCAGTTTATCTTCGGGCCGGAACACCGGGGAGCTGTTTTTT
>NA|TRBV6-1|TRBD2|TRBJ2-5
CASGLLTGTSGFSETQYF
TGTGCCAGCGGGTTGTTAACGGGGACTAGCGGGTTTTCGGAGACCCAGTACTTC
>few|TRBV12-3/TRBV12-4|NA|TRBJ2-5
CASSLSVVEETQYF
TGTGCCAGCAGTTTATCAGTAGTCGAGGAGACCCAGTACTTC
>NA|TRBV28|NA|TRBJ2-4
CASSPRGFFTGLLAKNIQYF
TGTGCCAGCAGTCCCCGAGGTTTCTTCACAGGACTCCTAGCCAAAAACATTCAGTACTTC
>NA|TRBV5-1|TRBD1|TRBJ2-2
CASSLAIDRETGELFF
TGCGCCAGCAGCTTGGCTATTGACAGGGAAACCGGGGAGCTGTTTTTT
>NA|TRBV7-9|NA|TRBJ1-1
CASSFGFGDTEAFF
TGTGCCAGCAGCTTTGGTTTTGGGGACACTGAAGCTTTCTTT
>NA|TRBV5-6|TRBD2|TRBJ2-2
CASSWEGLAGAPGELFF
TGTGCCAGCAGCTGGGAGGGGCTAGCGGGCGCCCCCGGGGAGCTGTTTTTT
>NA|TRBV7-9|TRBD1|TRBJ2-1
CASNQGAKYNEQFF
TGTGCCAGCAACCAGGGGGCTAAGTACAATGAGCAGTTCTTC
>NA|TRBV11-1|TRBD2|TRBJ2-2
CASSPRTRTGELFF
TGTGCCAGCAGCCCGAGGACTAGAACCGGGGAGCTGTTTTTT
>NA|TRBV20-1|NA|TRBJ2-7
CSARVVYEQYF
TGCAGTGCTAGAGTCGTCTACGAGCAGTACTTC
>NA|TRBV5-4|NA|TRBJ2-2
CASSLGSGAPGELFF
TGTGCCAGCAGCTTGGGGTCAGGGGCCCCCGGGGAGCTGTTTTTT
>few|TRBV2|NA|TRBJ2-7
CASSEVGVSSYEQYF
TGTGCCAGCAGTGAAGTGGGGGTTAGCTCCTACGAGCAGTACTTC
>many|TRBV29-1|NA|TRBJ1-1
CSVDPDSLGYTEAFF
TGCAGCGTTGATCCGGATTCGCTCGGTTACACTGAAGCTTTCTTT
>once|TRBV9|TRBD2|TRBJ2-1
CASSVQGASGIVYNEQFF
TGTGCCAGCAGCGTACAGGGCGCGAGCGGGATAGTCTACAATGAGCAGTTCTTC
>few|TRBV18|NA|TRBJ2-2
CASITGVNTGELFF
TGTGCCAGCATCACGGGGGTGAACACCGGGGAGCTGTTTTTT
>NA|TRBV5-1|NA|TRBJ2-3
CASSLTGADFRTQYF
TGCGCCAGCAGCTTGACTGGAGCCGATTTTCGTACGCAGTATTTT
>few|TRBV5-1|NA|TRBJ2-3
CASSLASVVDTDTQYF
TGCGCCAGCAGCTTGGCGTCCGTTGTAGACACAGATACGCAGTATTTT
>few|TRBV7-6|NA|TRBJ2-1
CASSSLGLANYNEQFF
TGTGCCAGCAGCTCTTTGGGCCTAGCAAACTACAATGAGCAGTTCTTC
>NA|TRBV6-2/TRBV6-3|NA|TRBJ2-3
CASSYLSDTQYF
TGTGCCAGCAGTTACTTATCAGATACGCAGTATTTT
>NA|TRBV12-3/TRBV12-4|NA|TRBJ2-1
CASSPTPQGVSDEQFF
TGTGCCAGCAGTCCCACTCCCCAGGGAGTATCGGATGAGCAGTTCTTC
>many|TRBV6-2/TRBV6-3|NA|TRBJ2-1
CASSDPLGGPDEQFF
TGTGCCAGCAGCGATCCCTTAGGAGGGCCGGATGAGCAGTTCTTC
>few|TRBV4-3|NA|TRBJ2-4
CASSHRFRDNIQYF
TGCGCCAGCAGCCACCGATTTCGGGACAACATTCAGTACTTC